The T cell receptor (beta chain) described here comes from a study of neurological immune-mediated disorders. Overall study findings and caveats: TCR-beta repertoires seemed private in all groups, with no expanded CDR3 amino acid sequences shared.

5'RACE employing 10-nucleotide random UMIs yielded the cDNA. TCRdb recomputed calls from the 5' RACE reads with MiXCR, one row per CDR3 protein. The sample consists of over 35,000 distinct CDR3 sequences, over 9.5% of them appearing once. The study used blood bank volunteers in Maryland, USA, as healthy controls. This CDR3 region has 14 residues. Germline CDR1 SGHRS, CDR2 YFSETQ. The germline V and J ends were trimmed by 1 base and 6 bases, with 13 bases remaining between them. Note on this clonotype: The antigen remains undetermined.

Material for sequencing was PBMCs. The TCR sequence derives from a female donor in good health. The rearrangement links TRBV5-1 to TRBJ1-1; no clear D. The DNA for the CDR3 is TGCGCCAGCAGCTTGATGAACCCCGGGGCTGAAGCTTTCTTT. Translated: CASSLMNPGAEAFF.